The next 25 T cell receptor beta chains were all read from a single sample in a study of immune characterization of retroperitoneal liposarcoma. TCRdb ran MiXCR on the PCR reads and lists one entry per CDR3 protein. The table has some 9,900 distinct CDR3 sequences, around 28% seen once. Sequencing was done on a sample of tumor tissue. Receptors were obtained from a male donor with retroperitoneal liposarcoma.

This clonotype is medium-sized within its sample. This chain connects TRBV6-1 to TRBJ2-5; TRBD2 matches at 9 bases. V trimming: 5 bases; J trimming: 0 bases; junction bases outside the gene matches: 4. CDR3 size: 15 residues. Germline-derived CDR1 and CDR2 are MNHNS and SASEGT. The CDR3 DNA reads as TGTGCCAGCAGTTCGCTAGCGGGGAACCAAGAGACCCAGTACTTC. Residues: CASSSLAGNQETQYF.

This clonotype ranks as medium-sized (0.01 to 0.1%). V usage is TRBV7-6 and J usage is TRBJ2-1; D might be TRBD2 (6 bases). The DNA end lines up better with TRBJ2-7; the J call may be wrong. Germline values: CDR1 SGHVS, CDR2 FNYEAQ. The CDR3 has 14 amino acids. The CDR3 region has the DNA TGTGCCAGCACCTTTACCGGGAGTGACAATGAGCAGTACTTC. Translating it yields CASTFTGSDNEQYF.

The chain carries TRBV6-1 and TRBJ1-5; unclear D gene. CDR1 and CDR2 from the germline V gene are MNHNS and SASEGT. V dropped 6 bases and J dropped 0 bases, with 3 bases sitting between them. The CDR3 has 12 residues. The CDR3 reads CASSGSNQPQHF. In nucleotides, the CDR3 is TGTGCCAGCAGCGGTAGCAATCAGCCCCAGCATTTT.

There are many counts of this clonotype. This chain joins TRBV7-8 and TRBJ1-4; D is possibly TRBD1 (6 bases). Trimming cost V 5 bases and J 7 bases, with 17 bases left between them. Looked up from germline, CDR1 is SGHVS and CDR2 is FQNEAQ. This CDR3 comprises 15 residues. The chain's CDR3 is CASSLPGPRGEKLFF. CDR3 nucleotides: TGTGCCAGCAGCCTTCCGGGACCCAGGGGTGAAAAACTGTTTTTT.

The chain joins TRBV28 to TRBJ2-6; maybe TRBD1 (6 bases). Per germline, CDR1 MDHEN and CDR2 SYDVKM. The CDR3 loop spans 14 amino acids. The V and J ends lost 6 bases and 4 bases respectively, with 10 bases between them. CDR3 coding DNA: TGTGCCAGCAGAGGGGGTTGGGGGGCCAACGTCCTGACTTTC. Protein: CASRGGWGANVLTF.

This clonotype was counted only a few times. This chain uses TRBV7-3 with TRBJ2-5; a possible D gene is TRBD1 (7 bases). Trimming shortened V by 5 bases and J by 5 bases, and 12 bases separated the two germline ends. The CDR3 covers 13 residues. CDR1 is SGHTA and CDR2 is FQGTGA in the germline V gene. The CDR3: CASSLSGGETQYF. Written as DNA, the CDR3 is TGTGCCAGCAGCCTTTCAGGGGGGGAGACCCAGTACTTC. Based on the CDR3 plus reference TRBV7-3 and TRBJ2-5, the full variable domain is GAGVSQTPSNKVTEKGKYVELRCDPISGHTALYWYRQSLGQGPEFLIYFQGTGAADDSGLPNDRFFAVRPEGSVSTLKIQRTERGDSAVYLCASSLSGGETQYFGPGTRLLVL.

In its sample, this clonotype is medium-sized. The CDR3 reads CASSETGAYEQFF. The CDR3 DNA reads as TGTGCCAGCAGCGAGACAGGAGCCTACGAGCAGTTCTTC. V and J are TRBV7-9 and TRBJ2-1; D is possibly TRBD1 (6 bases). This CDR3 spans 13 amino acids. The germline V gene encodes CDR1 SEHNR and CDR2 FQNEAQ (reference sequence). V gave up 5 bases and J gave up 10 bases, with 15 bases separating them.

This clonotype was recorded only once. The chain links TRBV6-1 to TRBJ2-4, with a tentative D call TRBD1 (5 bases). The tail of the sequence fits TRBJ2-1 better, so the J call may be wrong. The CDR3 is made up of 14 amino acids. Germline V gene sequence: CDR1 MNHNS, CDR2 SASEGT. DNA for the CDR3: TGTGCCAGCAGCCCCCCTTTGTTGGCGGACATTCAGTTCTTC. Amino acids: CASSPPLLADIQFF.

This clonotype is medium-sized by share. This rearrangement joins TRBV10-3 to TRBJ2-3; TRBD2 matches at 9 bases. CDR3 length equals 13 residues. The junction had 5 bases not matched to a gene; V was cut back by 10 bases and J by 3 bases. Germline V CDR1 and CDR2: ENHRY, SYGVKD. The CDR3 spells CATKGLATDTQYF. DNA of the CDR3: TGTGCCACCAAAGGACTAGCGACAGATACGCAGTATTTT.

By share of the sample, this clonotype is medium-sized (0.01 to 0.1%). The gene calls are TRBV6-1 and TRBJ2-1; 9 bases fit TRBD2. CDR1 MNHNS and CDR2 SASEGT come from the germline V gene. The trim removed 8 bases at V and 10 bases at J, leaving 12 bases unmatched. The CDR3 covers 14 residues. The CDR3 reads CASVQASGAYEQFF. CDR3 nucleotides: TGTGCCAGCGTCCAAGCTAGCGGGGCCTACGAGCAGTTCTTC.

With regard to this clonotype: One junction end disagrees with the germline gene, perhaps due to a read error. The chain couples TRBV7-2 to TRBJ2-2; D remains ambiguous. Germline loops: CDR1 SGHTA, CDR2 FQGNSA. This CDR3 comprises 14 residues. The CDR3 sequence is CASSVARNTGELFF. The CDR3 coding sequence is TGTGCCAGCAGCGTAGCACGGAACACCGGGGAGCTGTTTTTT.

This sequence joins TRBV6-1 and TRBJ2-1; D remains ambiguous. V lost 2 bases, J lost 10 bases, and 15 bases lay in between. The CDR3 covers 14 residues. The V gene's germline CDR1 is MNHNS and CDR2 SASEGT. The CDR3 region has the DNA TGTGCCAGCAGTGAATTCGGCTACGAGTACGAGCAGTTCTTC. Translation: CASSEFGYEYEQFF.

This rearrangement joins TRBV6-1 to TRBJ2-1, with 9 positions matching TRBD2. J gave up 7 bases and V 5 bases, and 15 bases lay outside the gene matches. CDR3 length: 17 amino acids. CDR1 is MNHNS and CDR2 is SASEGT in the germline V gene. This CDR3 reads CASSYDWTGLAGNEQFF. As DNA, the CDR3 is TGTGCCAGCAGTTACGATTGGACGGGACTAGCCGGTAATGAGCAGTTCTTC.

This clonotype was picked up a small number of times. This chain links TRBV12-3 or TRBV12-4 with TRBJ1-2; no definite D call. Trimming took 5 bases from V and 8 from J, leaving 12 bases between them. The CDR3 sequence is 12 residues long. The CDR3 nucleotides read TGTGCCAGCAGTACCAGGCGGATCGGCTACACCTTC. Translated, it gives CASSTRRIGYTF.

This clonotype is medium-sized by share. V is TRBV6-1 and J is TRBJ2-1; TRBD2 matches 10 bases. There are 15 residues in the CDR3. CDR1 is MNHNS, CDR2 SASEGT, per germline. The ends lost 7 bases at V and 5 bases at J; junction bases unmatched: 8. The CDR3 nucleotides are TGTGCCAGCACAAGCTCGCTAGCGGGAGACAATGAGCAGTTCTTC. This gives the protein CASTSSLAGDNEQFF.

The chain joins TRBV10-1 to TRBJ2-1; 8 positions match TRBD1. The junction had 10 bases not matched to a gene; V was cut back by 0 bases and J by 9 bases. The CDR3 runs to 16 residues. Germline lookup yields CDR1 WNHNN and CDR2 SYGVQD (reference sequence). CDR3: CASSESDFRGQGEQFF. For the CDR3, the DNA is TGCGCCAGCAGTGAGTCGGATTTCAGGGGGCAAGGTGAGCAGTTCTTC.

This clonotype has more than one count but fewer than ten. V gene TRBV7-2 combines with J gene TRBJ2-3; tentative D call: TRBD2 (6 bases). The ends were cut back, 7 bases at V and 5 bases at J, with 16 bases in the middle. Germline V gene data show CDR1 as SGHTA and CDR2 as FQGNSA. This CDR3 has 14 residues. The CDR3 sequence: CASTFSGGVDTQYF. In DNA, the CDR3 is TGTGCCAGCACCTTTAGCGGAGGCGTAGATACGCAGTATTTT.

In this sample, this clonotype turned up many times. The chain uses TRBV11-3 and TRBJ2-1; D tentatively reads TRBD1 or TRBD2 (5 bases each). The CDR3 contains 15 residues. The ends were cut back, 5 bases at V and 10 bases at J, with 21 bases in the middle. Germline V gene lookup returns CDR1 SGHNT and CDR2 YENEEA. DNA of the CDR3: TGTGCCAGCAGCCCCCTGGGGGTATTGAGCTACGAGCAGTTCTTC. Translated: CASSPLGVLSYEQFF.

The chain employs TRBV12-5 and TRBJ2-1, with 12 bases that match TRBD2. This CDR3 is 17 amino acids long. The J segment lost 6 bases and the V segment lost 1 base, leaving 7 bases of the junction unmatched. Germline CDR1 is LGHNT and CDR2 is FRNRAP. CDR3 in DNA: TGTGCTAGTGGTTTGGGCCGGACTAGCGGGGCCCTCAATGAGCAGTTCTTC. Translated, it gives CASGLGRTSGALNEQFF.

This clonotype appeared many times. This chain joins TRBV6-6 and TRBJ2-1; 8 positions agree with TRBD1. The junction had 1 base not matched to a gene; V was cut back by 0 bases and J by 9 bases. The germline gives CDR1 MNHNY, CDR2 SVGAGI (reference sequence). The CDR3 has 13 amino acids. CDR3 amino acids: CASSYSDRGEQFF. In DNA form, the CDR3 reads TGTGCCAGCAGTTACTCCGACAGGGGTGAGCAGTTCTTC.

This clonotype was seen a handful of times. Just one base apart from a much larger clone, this may be a read error. The genes are TRBV6-1 and TRBJ2-2; 8 positions match TRBD1. Germline loops: CDR1 MNHNS, CDR2 SASEGT. Trimming removed 7 bases from V and 3 bases from J; junction bases left unmatched: 7. The CDR3 covers 15 residues. CDR3 loop: CASITGTGYTGELFF. The CDR3 coding sequence is TGTGCCAGCATAACCGGGACAGGTTACACCGGGGAGCTGTTTTTT.

The chain is built from TRBV10-1 and TRBJ1-1; D not certain. The CDR3 is 13 amino acids. Trimming left V 2 bases short and J 1 base short, with 5 bases between. Germline lookup yields CDR1 WNHNN and CDR2 SYGVQD (reference sequence). CDR3 DNA: TGCGCCAGCAGTGAGCGACAGAACACTGAAGCTTTCTTT. Amino acids: CASSERQNTEAFF.

The chain uses TRBV24-1 and TRBJ1-2; TRBD1 matches at 9 bases. V lost 4 bases, J lost 0 bases, and 5 bases stayed unmatched. The CDR3 consists of 16 residues. CDR1 and CDR2 (germline): KGHDR, SFDVKD. The CDR3, as DNA: TGTGCCACCAGTGACCTAAACAGGGGGCCTAACTATGGCTACACCTTC. Encoded protein: CATSDLNRGPNYGYTF.

This clonotype is judged medium-sized (0.01 to 0.1%). The chain carries TRBV6-4 and TRBJ2-7; 10 bases are shared with TRBD2. Germline V gene sequence: CDR1 MRHNA, CDR2 SNTAGT. J lost 2 bases, V lost 7 bases, and 17 bases had no gene match. CDR3 length: 18 amino acids. The CDR3 coding sequence is TGTGCCAGCACTCGCCCATTTATAGCGGGAGGTCCTCCCTACGAGCAGTACTTC. It specifies CASTRPFIAGGPPYEQYF.

In this sample, this clonotype turned up a few times. V is TRBV7-3 and J is TRBJ2-5; TRBD1 aligns across 9 bases. The CDR3 has 15 amino acids. V shed 5 bases, J shed 11 bases, and the junction held 15 bases outside the gene matches. Germline lookup yields CDR1 SGHTA and CDR2 FQGTGA. CDR3 in amino acids: CASSPGTGLVNEQYF. For the CDR3, the DNA is TGTGCCAGCAGCCCCGGGACAGGGTTGGTAAATGAGCAGTACTTC.